This passage covers 12 T cell receptor beta chains from one sample sequenced in a study of beta chain features in type 1 diabetes. The entirety of the isolated RNA underwent reverse transcription, so expressed TCRB transcripts were sequenced. The data were produced by immunoSEQ multiplex PCR, yet TCRdb's version contains in-frame clones alone and is incomplete. The sample yields around 430,000 clones, roughly 30% seen once. The specimen was naive CD4+ T cells from blood. These receptors all stem from a young man in good health.

The chain recombines TRBV11-1 with TRBJ2-1; 9 bases map to TRBD1. The CDR3 consists of 15 residues. The V segment lost 5 bases and the J segment 6 bases; nucleotides outside the gene matches: 8. Germline CDR1 SGHAT, CDR2 FQDESV (reference sequence). The CDR3, as DNA: TGTGCCAGCAGCGTACAGGGGGCAGCGGGCAATGAGCAGTTCTTC. Its translation is CASSVQGAAGNEQFF.

The chain links TRBV5-1 to TRBJ2-5, with D tentatively TRBD1 (5 bases). CDR1 is SGHRS and CDR2 is YFSETQ in the germline V gene. Trimming removed 2 bases from V and 2 bases from J, with 10 bases in between. The CDR3 sequence is 14 residues long. The CDR3 bases are TGCGCCAGCAGCTTCCAGGGTGGTCAAGAGACCCAGTACTTC. It specifies CASSFQGGQETQYF.

Worth noting for this clone: Other nucleotide sequences from this sample produce the same CDR3. V and J are TRBV9 and TRBJ2-1, with 8 bases that match TRBD2. The CDR3 is made up of 15 amino acids. CDR1 SGDLS and CDR2 YYNGEE come from the germline V gene. The trim removed 0 bases at V and 4 bases at J, leaving 3 bases unmatched. The DNA of the CDR3 is TGTGCCAGCAGCGTAGGGACTAGCTCGTACAATGAGCAGTTCTTC. This codes for CASSVGTSSYNEQFF.

This chain joins TRBV5-1 and TRBJ1-4; D is unclear. V lost 0 bases and J 8 bases, leaving 8 bases between the germline ends. Germline CDR1 SGHRS, CDR2 YFSETQ. This CDR3 contains 13 residues. The CDR3 here is CASSLAWEEKLFF. The CDR3 DNA sequence: TGCGCCAGCAGCTTGGCCTGGGAGGAAAAACTGTTTTTT.

J is TRBJ2-7 and V is TRBV18; D ambiguous. CDR3 size: 15 residues. Germline loops: CDR1 KGHSH, CDR2 LQKENI. The ends were cut back, 0 bases at V and 3 bases at J, with 12 bases in the middle. CDR3 sequence reads: CASSPPGSRNYEQYF. CDR3 nucleotide sequence: TGTGCCAGCTCACCACCGGGCAGCCGAAACTACGAGCAGTACTTC. Full variable domain (outside the CDR3, taken from reference TRBV18 and TRBJ2-7): NAGVMQNPRHLVRRRGQEARLRCSPMKGHSHVYWYRQLPEEGLKFMVYLQKENIIDESGMPKERFSAEFPKEGPSILRIQQVVRGDSAAYFCASSPPGSRNYEQYFGPGTRLTVT.

In its sample, this clone was seen a few times. This chain uses TRBV30 with TRBJ2-3; unclear D gene. Trimming took off 0 bases at V and 6 bases at J, with 7 bases between the two ends. The CDR3 has 12 residues. The V gene's germline CDR1 is GTSNPN and CDR2 SVGIG (reference sequence). The CDR3: CAWSVSPDTQYF. DNA for the CDR3: TGTGCCTGGAGTGTAAGCCCTGATACGCAGTATTTT.

This chain connects TRBV10-3 to TRBJ2-7; tentatively, D is TRBD2 (6 bases). V was clipped by 7 bases and J by 0 bases, with 13 bases between them. The CDR3 is 14 amino acids. Looked up from germline, CDR1 is ENHRY and CDR2 is SYGVKD. Here the CDR3 DNA reads TGTGCCATCAAAGGGTTCGGGAGCTCCTACGAGCAGTACTTC. Its translation is CAIKGFGSSYEQYF.

The chain joins TRBV2 to TRBJ1-2; D possibly corresponds to TRBD1 (5 bases). V was trimmed by 9 bases and J by 3 bases, leaving 11 bases between them. This CDR3 region has 12 residues. Germline V gene data show CDR1 as SNHLY and CDR2 as FYNNEI. The DNA for the CDR3 is TGTGCCAGTCCCGGGACGGACTATGGCTACACCTTC. The encoded protein is CASPGTDYGYTF.

This clone was observed a handful of times. The V call is TRBV29-1, the J call TRBJ1-2; D not certain. Germline loops: CDR1 SQVTM, CDR2 ANQGSEA. With 3 bases removed from V and 6 bases from J, the gap between germline ends came to 8 bases. CDR3 size: 11 residues. CDR3 in DNA: TGCAGCGTTGAGGATTTGGATGGCTACACCTTC. Protein product: CSVEDLDGYTF.

This clone was seen a single time. This rearrangement joins TRBV11-2 to TRBJ1-5; maybe TRBD1 (5 bases). This CDR3 has 14 residues. Germline values: CDR1 SGHAT, CDR2 FQNNGV. Deletions cut 5 bases from V and 5 bases from J, with 13 bases between. For the CDR3, the DNA is TGTGCCAGCAGCCGGGACGGGATAGATCAGCCCCAGCATTTT. Translated: CASSRDGIDQPQHF. Based on the CDR3 plus reference TRBV11-2 and TRBJ1-5, the full variable domain is EAGVAQSPRYKIIEKRQSVAFWCNPISGHATLYWYQQILGQGPKLLIQFQNNGVVDDSQLPKDRFSAERLKGVDSTLKIQPAKLEDSAVYLCASSRDGIDQPQHFGDGTRLSIL.

The V call is TRBV28, the J call TRBJ2-5; TRBD1 aligns across 7 bases. The length of the CDR3 is 15 residues. The germline gives CDR1 MDHEN, CDR2 SYDVKM. With V trimmed by 5 bases and J by 2 bases, 8 bases remained unmatched. The DNA for the CDR3 is TGTGCCAGCAGTCCCCTAGGGACAGTACAAGAGACCCAGTACTTC. This gives the protein CASSPLGTVQETQYF.

Concerning this clone itself: Other nucleotide sequences in the sample specify the same CDR3. This chain links TRBV9 with TRBJ2-1; 9 bases align to TRBD2. J was trimmed by 3 bases and V by 0 bases; bases with no gene match: 1. The germline CDR1 and CDR2 sequences are SGDLS and YYNGEE. The CDR3 is made up of 15 amino acids. The DNA of the CDR3 is TGTGCCAGCAGCGTAGCGACTAGCGGCTACAATGAGCAGTTCTTC. Translation gives CASSVATSGYNEQFF.